The present T cell receptor beta chain was sequenced within a study of CD8+ T cells in alopecia areata. Overall study context: In an open-label trial, patients got 5 to 10 mg tofacitinib twice daily.

Sequencing templates came from extracted RNA that was reverse transcribed into cDNA. The method was immunoSEQ multiplex PCR; TCRdb's version includes in-frame clones alone and lacks a portion of them. Of about 210,000 clones listed, 64% were seen once; the top ten hold more than 3.5%. Findings and caveats of the study: Shared TCR sequences were less clear between patients than in mice, possibly partly from HLA diversity.

A remark on this clone: The antigen is undetermined.

The sample's treatment: oral pan-JAK inhibitor, 5-10 mg twice daily. Peripheral blood and lesional scalp punch biopsies were taken from alopecia areata patients. PBMCs, the starting material, were the source of sorted CD4+ and CD8+ T cells. The starting material was CD4+ T cells sorted from blood, obtained at week 4, from a patient treated with tofacitinib. This receptor was taken from a human donor with alopecia areata.

In DNA form, the CDR3 reads TGTGCCAGCAGCCCTAGCGGGGGAGAGACCCAGTACTTC. Its protein is CASSPSGGETQYF. J is TRBJ2-5 and V is TRBV7-9; 10 bases agree with TRBD2. Germline V gene data show CDR1 as SEHNR and CDR2 as FQNEAQ (reference sequence). This CDR3 comprises 13 residues. V gave up 5 bases and J gave up 4 bases; unmatched junction bases: 1.